These T cell receptor beta chains were read from a single sample in a study of blood T cell repertoires in COVID-19. Using immunoSEQ multiplex PCR, the repertoire was profiled, and TCRdb retains in-frame clones only, with some absent. The sample carries about 70,000 clones, roughly four fifths recorded once. The material sequenced was peripheral blood. Every receptor here comes from a man aged 25 to 40 with COVID-19, enrolled during active disease. Both conserved end residues are part of each CDR3. A D gene is named only where the DNA matches it firmly. The size of a clone is reported for some rows only, either as once, few or many, or as a class for expanded clones.

abundance	v_gene	d_gene	j_gene	CDR3nt	CDR3aa
-	TRBV2	-	TRBJ1-6	TGTGCCAGCAGCCGCAACCTTGGCGACAGTCCTTATAATTCACCCCTCCACTTT	CASSRNLGDSPYNSPLHF
-	TRBV30	-	TRBJ2-3	TGTGCCTGGAGTGTTGGGGGGAGCACAGATACGCAGTATTTT	CAWSVGGSTDTQYF
-	TRBV7-2	TRBD2	TRBJ2-1	TGTGCCAGCAGCTTAACTAGCGGTTACTCCTACAATGAGCAGTTCTTC	CASSLTSGYSYNEQFF
once	TRBV30	TRBD1	TRBJ2-7	TGTGCCTGGGGCAGGGGGAACGAGCAGTACTTC	CAWGRGNEQYF
-	TRBV10-3	-	TRBJ1-2	TGTGCCATCAGTGGTAGGGGGGGGTATGGCTACACCTTC	CAISGRGGYGYTF
-	TRBV24-1	TRBD2	TRBJ2-5	TGTGCCACCAGTGTAACTAGCGGGATAGTGGGAGAGACCCAGTACTTC	CATSVTSGIVGETQYF
few	TRBV10-1	-	TRBJ2-7	TGCGCCAGCAGCCCTGGGACACCCACCTACGAGCAGTACTTC	CASSPGTPTYEQYF
-	TRBV6-1	-	TRBJ1-2	TGTGCCAGCAGTGAAAGAGCACAGGTCTATGGCTACACCTTC	CASSERAQVYGYTF
-	TRBV5-1	-	TRBJ1-6	TGCGCCAGCAGCGTCGAGAGGGCGGCGAATTCACCCCTCCACTTT	CASSVERAANSPLHF
-	TRBV6-5	-	TRBJ1-5	TGTGCCAGCAGTTCAAGACAGTCGAATAGCAATCAGCCCCAGCATTTT	CASSSRQSNSNQPQHF
-	TRBV19	-	TRBJ1-1	TGTGCCAGTAGTATAGGCTCGGGGAACACTGAAGCTTTCTTT	CASSIGSGNTEAFF
-	TRBV7-2	-	TRBJ1-5	TGTGCCAGCAGCAAGGAGGGGACGTTCCTCTGGCCCCAGCATTTT	CASSKEGTFLWPQHF
-	TRBV3-1/TRBV3-2	TRBD2	TRBJ2-7	TGTGCCAGCAGCCAAGATGTACTAGCGGGACAACTCCTCTCCTACGAGCAGTACTTC	CASSQDVLAGQLLSYEQYF
-	TRBV6-1	-	TRBJ1-2	TGTGCCAGCAGTGAACAGGGAAAGGCGGGCTACACCTTC	CASSEQGKAGYTF
-	TRBV25-1	-	TRBJ2-3	TGTGCCAGCAGTGAGATCGCAGTAGCGGGCACAGATACGCAGTATTTT	CASSEIAVAGTDTQYF
-	TRBV6-5	-	TRBJ1-1	TGTGCCAGCAGCTCGGCGGGGTCACAAGCTTTCTTT	CASSSAGSQAFF
-	TRBV6-5	TRBD1	TRBJ1-1	TGTGCCATCGGACAGGGTGTCCCTGAAGCTTTCTTT	CAIGQGVPEAFF
-	TRBV28	-	TRBJ1-5	TGTGCCAGCAGTTTGGAAAGCGATCAGCCCCAGCATTTT	CASSLESDQPQHF
-	TRBV18	-	TRBJ1-2	TGTGCCAGCTCACCACCGAGAGGCTACGGTTTCGACGGCTACACCTTC	CASSPPRGYGFDGYTF
-	TRBV10-1	TRBD1	TRBJ2-5	TGCGCCAGCAGCCCTCAATCCAGGGGGGAGACCCAGTACTTC	CASSPQSRGETQYF
once	TRBV7-9	-	TRBJ2-2	TGTGCCAGCAGCTTAGGGGCGGGGTCGAACACCGGGGAGCTGTTTTTT	CASSLGAGSNTGELFF
once	TRBV15	TRBD1	TRBJ1-1	TGTGCCACCAGCAATCGGGACAGCGCTGAAGCTTTCTTT	CATSNRDSAEAFF
-	TRBV10-3	-	TRBJ2-1	TGTGCCATCATGGAGGAGTTCGAGCAGTTCTTC	CAIMEEFEQFF
-	TRBV5-4	-	TRBJ1-4	TGTGCCAGCAGCTTGGAACAGCATGAAAAACTGTTTTTT	CASSLEQHEKLFF
few	TRBV11-2	TRBD1	TRBJ1-1	TGTGCCAGCAGCTCGGACAGGGAGAAAGCTTTCTTT	CASSSDREKAFF
few	TRBV7-2	-	TRBJ2-7	TGTGCCAGCAGCGGAGGAGTGTCGCGGGCCTACGAGCAGTACTTC	CASSGGVSRAYEQYF
-	TRBV18	TRBD2	TRBJ2-7	TGTGCCAGCTCACCACGTAGCGGGATAATGCAGGGTAGCGAGCAGTACTTC	CASSPRSGIMQGSEQYF
-	TRBV28	TRBD1	TRBJ2-2	TGTGCCAGCAGGTCGGGGCAGGGGGTCAACACCGGGGAGCTGTTTTTT	CASRSGQGVNTGELFF
-	TRBV14	TRBD1	TRBJ1-2	TGTGCCAGCAGCCCGGGACAGGGGATGGGCTACACCTTC	CASSPGQGMGYTF
-	TRBV18	-	TRBJ2-3	TGTGCCAGCTCACGTACAAGCACAGATACGCAGTATTTT	CASSRTSTDTQYF
few	TRBV10-1	-	TRBJ2-7	TGCGCCAGCAGTGACGCTGGCAGCGGACCCTACGAGCAGTACTTC	CASSDAGSGPYEQYF
-	TRBV10-3	-	TRBJ2-6	TGTGCCATCAGTGAGGGAGACAGGCGTGCGTCTGGGGCCAACGTCCTGACTTTC	CAISEGDRRASGANVLTF
-	TRBV3-1/TRBV3-2	TRBD2	TRBJ2-3	TGTGCCAGCAGTACTAGCGGGAGGGCAGATACGCAGTATTTT	CASSTSGRADTQYF
-	TRBV5-5	TRBD1	TRBJ1-1	TGTGCCAGCAGCTTGATGGGACAGGGCGAGACTGAAGCTTTCTTT	CASSLMGQGETEAFF
-	TRBV10-3	TRBD1	TRBJ1-2	TGTGCCATCAGTGAGGGACAGGTTTCTGGCTACACCTTC	CAISEGQVSGYTF
-	TRBV12-5	TRBD2	TRBJ2-1	TGTGCTAGTGCTATGGGGACTAGCGGGAGGACGGATGAGCAGTTCTTC	CASAMGTSGRTDEQFF
large	TRBV27	-	TRBJ2-3	TGTGCCAGCAGTCCGAAGCGGGATACGCAGTATTTT	CASSPKRDTQYF
-	TRBV27	-	TRBJ1-5	TGTGCCAGCAGTTGGGGAGATAGCAATCAGCCCCAGCATTTT	CASSWGDSNQPQHF
-	TRBV24-1	TRBD2	TRBJ2-5	TGTGCCACCAGTGAGGCGGGAGGTGGGGAGACCCAGTACTTC	CATSEAGGGETQYF
-	TRBV7-2	TRBD2	TRBJ2-2	TGTGCCAGCAGAAAAGGGCGGGGGGCCACCGGGGAGCTGTTTTTT	CASRKGRGATGELFF
-	TRBV19	TRBD1	TRBJ2-1	TGTGCCAGTAGTATGGGACAGGGCGATGAGCAGTTCTTC	CASSMGQGDEQFF
many	TRBV4-1	-	TRBJ1-2	TGCGCCAGCAGCCAAGTAGCTAACTATGGCTACACCTTC	CASSQVANYGYTF